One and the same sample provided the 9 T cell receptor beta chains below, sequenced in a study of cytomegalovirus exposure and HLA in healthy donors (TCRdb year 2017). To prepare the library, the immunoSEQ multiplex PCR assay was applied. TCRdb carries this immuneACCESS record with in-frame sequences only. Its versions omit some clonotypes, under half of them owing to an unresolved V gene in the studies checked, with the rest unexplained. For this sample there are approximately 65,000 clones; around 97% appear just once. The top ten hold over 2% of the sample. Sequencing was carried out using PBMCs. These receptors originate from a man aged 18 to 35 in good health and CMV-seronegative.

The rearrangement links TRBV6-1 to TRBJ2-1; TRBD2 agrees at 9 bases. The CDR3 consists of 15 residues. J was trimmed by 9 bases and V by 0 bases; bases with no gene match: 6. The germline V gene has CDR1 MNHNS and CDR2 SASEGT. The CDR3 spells CASSEASGRIGEQFF. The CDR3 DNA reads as TGTGCCAGCAGTGAAGCTAGCGGGAGAATCGGTGAGCAGTTCTTC.

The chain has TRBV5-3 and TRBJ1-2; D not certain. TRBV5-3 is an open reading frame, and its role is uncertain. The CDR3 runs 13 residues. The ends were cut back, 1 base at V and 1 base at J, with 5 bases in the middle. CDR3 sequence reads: CARSLQVNYGYTF. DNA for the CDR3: TGTGCCAGAAGCTTGCAGGTTAACTATGGCTACACCTTC.

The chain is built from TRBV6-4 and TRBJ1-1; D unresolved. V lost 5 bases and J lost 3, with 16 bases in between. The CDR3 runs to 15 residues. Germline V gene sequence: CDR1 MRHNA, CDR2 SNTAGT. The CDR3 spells CASSTPLRRDTEAFF. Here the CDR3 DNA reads TGTGCCAGCAGTACCCCGTTAAGACGGGACACTGAAGCTTTCTTT.

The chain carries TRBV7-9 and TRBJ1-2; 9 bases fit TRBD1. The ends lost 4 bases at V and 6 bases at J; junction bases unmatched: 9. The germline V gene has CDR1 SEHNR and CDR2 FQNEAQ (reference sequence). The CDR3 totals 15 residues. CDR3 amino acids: CASSSTGTGLDGYTF. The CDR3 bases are TGTGCCAGCAGCTCAACCGGGACAGGGCTCGATGGCTACACCTTC.

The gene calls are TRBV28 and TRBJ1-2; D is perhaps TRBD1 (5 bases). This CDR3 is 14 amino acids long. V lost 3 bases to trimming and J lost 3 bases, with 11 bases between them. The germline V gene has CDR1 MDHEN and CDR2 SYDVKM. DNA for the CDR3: TGTGCCAGCAGTTTGGTAACAGGTGACTATGGCTACACCTTC. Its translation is CASSLVTGDYGYTF.

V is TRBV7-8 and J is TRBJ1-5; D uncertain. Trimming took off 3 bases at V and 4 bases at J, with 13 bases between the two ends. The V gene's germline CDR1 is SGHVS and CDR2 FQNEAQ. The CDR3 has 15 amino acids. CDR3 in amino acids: CASSFLVGGNQPQHF. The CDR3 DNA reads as TGTGCCAGCAGCTTCCTTGTGGGAGGAAATCAGCCCCAGCATTTT. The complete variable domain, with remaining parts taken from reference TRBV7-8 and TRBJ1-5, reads GAGVSQSPRYKVAKRGQDVALRCDPISGHVSLFWYQQALGQGPEFLTYFQNEAQLDKSGLPSDRFFAERPEGSVSTLKIQRTQQEDSAVYLCASSFLVGGNQPQHFGDGTRLSIL.

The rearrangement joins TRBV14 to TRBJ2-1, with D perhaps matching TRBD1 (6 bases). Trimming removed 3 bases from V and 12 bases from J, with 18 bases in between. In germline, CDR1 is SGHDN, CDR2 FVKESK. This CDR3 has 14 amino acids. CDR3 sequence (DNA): TGTGCCAGCAGCCAGGCCGGGACATGGGACGGGCAGTTCTTC. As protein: CASSQAGTWDGQFF.

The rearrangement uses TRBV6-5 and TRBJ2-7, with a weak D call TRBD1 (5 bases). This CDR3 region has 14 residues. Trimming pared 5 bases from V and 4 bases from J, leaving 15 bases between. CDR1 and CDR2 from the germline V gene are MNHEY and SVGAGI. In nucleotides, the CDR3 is TGTGCCAGCAGTCCCTGGAGTAAGGGGTACGAGCAGTACTTC. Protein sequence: CASSPWSKGYEQYF.

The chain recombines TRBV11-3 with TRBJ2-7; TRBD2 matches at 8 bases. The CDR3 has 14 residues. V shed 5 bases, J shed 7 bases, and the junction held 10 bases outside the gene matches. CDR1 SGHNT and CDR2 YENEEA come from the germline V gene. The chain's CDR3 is CASSAQRESYEQYF. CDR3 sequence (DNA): TGTGCCAGCAGCGCCCAGCGGGAGTCTTATGAGCAGTACTTC.